The present T cell receptor beta chain was sequenced within a study of blood T cells in healthy people across ages. Points from the study as a whole: Underestimates were what the diversity estimates from one million T cells were considered to be.

The CDR3 runs 14 residues. J gave up 8 bases and V 3 bases, and 9 bases lay outside the gene matches. Germline V CDR1 and CDR2: SGHTA, FQGNSA. Primed by a sample-barcoded 5' primer and a J-beta primer mix, a second PCR proceeded for about 6 to 12 cycles. One entry per CDR3 protein results from TCRdb running MiXCR on the 5' RACE reads. Among more than 900,000 distinct CDR3 sequences listed, roughly 28% were seen once. This clonotype showed up many times. The antigen is unknown. These data also featured in a second study, about T cells of mothers and their children.

The TCR originated in a woman between 35 and 50 years old in good health. The specimen sequenced was blood. The chain carries TRBV7-2 and TRBJ1-2; 7 nucleotides align to TRBD1. The CDR3 spells CASSLIGDSNGYTF. In DNA form, the CDR3 reads TGTGCCAGCAGCTTGATCGGGGACAGCAACGGCTACACCTTC.